The next 27 T cell receptor beta chains were all read from a single sample in a study of T-cell memory formation after mild COVID-19. MiXCR, applied by TCRdb to the 5' RACE reads, yields one record per CDR3 protein. The sample lists 190,000 or so distinct CDR3 sequences; roughly 23% were seen once. Sequenced: PBMCs or a T cell subset sorted from them (not recorded which). All receptors derive from an adult woman who had mild COVID-19 (a few samples of this study predate the infection). Cell type and time point are not known.

V is TRBV6-6 and J is TRBJ2-1, with 11 bases fitting TRBD2. V was clipped by 6 bases and J by 0 bases; unmatched bases: 4. Germline V lookup: CDR1 MNHNY, CDR2 SVGAGI (reference sequence). This CDR3 contains 16 residues. The CDR3 reads CASRGTSGSSYNEQFF. The CDR3 region has the DNA TGTGCCAGCAGGGGGACTAGCGGAAGCTCCTACAATGAGCAGTTCTTC.

A few counts support this clonotype. V is TRBV20-1 and J is TRBJ2-1; 14 nucleotides agree with TRBD2. V was clipped by 5 bases and J by 0 bases; unmatched bases: 9. CDR3 length: 18 residues. CDR1 is DFQATT, CDR2 SNEGSKA, per germline (reference sequence). The CDR3 loop is CSAPGTSGSQGSYNEQFF. The CDR3 coding sequence is TGCAGTGCTCCTGGGACTAGCGGGAGTCAGGGCTCCTACAATGAGCAGTTCTTC.

This clonotype was counted between two and nine times. The rearrangement joins TRBV7-6 to TRBJ1-3; unclear D gene. Per germline, CDR1 SGHVS and CDR2 FNYEAQ. V lost 4 bases and J 2 bases, leaving 9 bases between the germline ends. The CDR3 runs 14 residues. CDR3 nucleotides: TGTGCCAGCAGCTGGGGTGGAGCTGGAAACACCATATATTTT. Translated: CASSWGGAGNTIYF. The variable domain in full, with the rest retrieved from reference TRBV7-6 and TRBJ1-3, is GAGVSQSPRYKVTKRGQDVALRCDPISGHVSLYWYRQALGQGPEFLTYFNYEAQQDKSGLPNDRFSAERPEGSISTLTIQRTEQRDSAMYRCASSWGGAGNTIYFGEGSWLTVV.

In this sample, this clonotype turned up a few times. The genes are TRBV6-5 and TRBJ2-7; D uncertain. The CDR3 covers 14 residues. V gave up 6 bases and J gave up 5 bases, with 17 bases separating them. CDR1 and CDR2 from the germline V gene are MNHEY and SVGAGI. CDR3: CASSAGWAAHEQYF. The CDR3 region has the DNA TGTGCCAGCAGCGCCGGATGGGCCGCACACGAGCAGTACTTC.

This clonotype has more than one count but fewer than ten. This chain uses TRBV29-1 with TRBJ2-1; no definite D call. Germline assignment: CDR1 SQVTM and CDR2 ANQGSEA. The CDR3 sequence is 12 residues long. V was trimmed by 4 bases and J by 5 bases, leaving 9 bases between them. The CDR3 DNA reads as TGCAGCGTTGCAACAGTCCACAATGAGCAGTTCTTC. Protein: CSVATVHNEQFF.

This clonotype occurred a few times. The rearrangement joins TRBV20-1 to TRBJ2-1; TRBD1 is a possible D gene (5 bases). The length of the CDR3 is 13 residues. With 7 bases removed from V and 7 bases from J, the gap between germline ends came to 17 bases. Germline V gives CDR1 DFQATT, CDR2 SNEGSKA (reference sequence). CDR3 nucleotide sequence: TGCAGTGTTCAGGGTATTGAGAGGAATGAGCAGTTCTTC. Translating gives CSVQGIERNEQFF.

This chain connects TRBV2 to TRBJ1-2, with D unclear. The CDR3 is made up of 12 amino acids. Germline V gives CDR1 SNHLY, CDR2 FYNNEI. The V and J ends lost 4 bases and 3 bases respectively, with 6 bases between them. As DNA, the CDR3 is TGTGCCAGCAGTGGGCGTGACTATGGCTACACCTTC. Translated: CASSGRDYGYTF.

This clonotype has a handful of counts. J is TRBJ2-7 and V is TRBV2; D remains unclear. Germline CDR1 and CDR2: SNHLY and FYNNEI. The CDR3 covers 14 residues. With 3 bases removed from V and 0 bases from J, the gap between germline ends came to 9 bases. The chain's CDR3 is CASSDEQRSYEQYF. CDR3 bases: TGTGCCAGCAGTGACGAACAGCGCTCCTACGAGCAGTACTTC. Complete variable domain (other parts from reference TRBV2 and TRBJ2-7): EPEVTQTPSHQVTQMGQEVILRCVPISNHLYFYWYRQILGQKVEFLVSFYNNEISEKSEIFDDQFSVERPDGSNFTLKIRSTKLEDSAMYFCASSDEQRSYEQYFGPGTRLTVT.

J is TRBJ2-1 and V is TRBV7-9; possibly TRBD1 for D (5 bases). The CDR3 extends over 18 amino acids. The germline gives CDR1 SEHNR, CDR2 FQNEAQ (reference sequence). V was trimmed by 2 bases and J by 4 bases, leaving 21 bases between them. As DNA, the CDR3 is TGTGCCAGCAGCTTATCCGTAGCACGGAGAAGGGGTTACAATGAGCAGTTCTTC. The encoded protein is CASSLSVARRRGYNEQFF.

This clonotype was seen a handful of times. This chain links TRBV7-6 with TRBJ2-7; D unresolved. This CDR3 is 13 amino acids long. Germline V lookup: CDR1 SGHVS, CDR2 FNYEAQ. Trimming cost V 4 bases and J 3 bases, with 10 bases left between them. This chain's CDR3 is CASSWGTDYEQYF. In nucleotides, the CDR3 is TGTGCCAGCAGCTGGGGAACCGACTACGAGCAGTACTTC.

V gene TRBV7-9 combines with J gene TRBJ2-5, with D perhaps matching TRBD1 or TRBD2 (6 bases each). V was cut by 3 bases and J by 5 bases, with 19 bases left in between. The CDR3 runs 16 residues. Germline CDR1 is SEHNR and CDR2 is FQNEAQ (reference sequence). The chain's CDR3 is CASSFPGNGGGETQYF. The CDR3, as DNA: TGTGCCAGCAGCTTCCCTGGAAACGGAGGGGGGGAGACCCAGTACTTC. Full variable domain (missing parts from reference TRBV7-9 and TRBJ2-5): DTGVSQNPRHKITKRGQNVTFRCDPISEHNRLYWYRQTLGQGPEFLTYFQNEAQLEKSRLLSDRFSAERPKGSFSTLEIQRTEQGDSAMYLCASSFPGNGGGETQYFGPGTRLLVL.

The chain is built from TRBV9 and TRBJ1-3; D may be TRBD1 (5 bases). Trimming left V 0 bases short and J 4 bases short, with 8 bases between. The CDR3 loop spans 14 amino acids. The germline CDR1 and CDR2 sequences are SGDLS and YYNGEE. DNA of the CDR3: TGTGCCAGCAGCGTAGCTTCAGGGGGAAACACCATATATTTT. As protein: CASSVASGGNTIYF.

This clonotype was counted between two and nine times. The chain employs TRBV12-3 or TRBV12-4 and TRBJ1-2; D is ambiguous. This CDR3 has 16 amino acids. Trimming cost V 7 bases and J 4 bases, with 22 bases left between them. The CDR3 bases are TGTGCCAGCACCGATTTTGATGACGGTTTCGGCTATGGCTACACCTTC. It codes for CASTDFDDGFGYGYTF.

This clonotype was detected a few times. V gene TRBV7-9 combines with J gene TRBJ2-2, with TRBD2 identical over 12 bases. Germline V lookup: CDR1 SEHNR, CDR2 FQNEAQ (reference sequence). V shed 5 bases, J shed 4 bases, and the junction held 8 bases outside the gene matches. The CDR3 is 17 residues long. The CDR3 nucleotides read TGTGCCAGCAGCCAGACTAGCGGGAGTCGGCCCACCGGGGAGCTGTTTTTT. Its translation: CASSQTSGSRPTGELFF.

The chain combines TRBV12-3 or TRBV12-4 with TRBJ1-2; 7 bases are shared with TRBD1. This CDR3 contains 15 residues. J gave up 0 bases and V 7 bases, and 8 bases lay outside the gene matches. The DNA for the CDR3 is TGTGCCAGCACCAACGACAGGGATGCTAACTATGGCTACACCTTC. Its protein product is CASTNDRDANYGYTF.

The chain links TRBV7-9 to TRBJ2-3, with TRBD2 matching over 8 bases. Germline lookup yields CDR1 SEHNR and CDR2 FQNEAQ (reference sequence). The CDR3 has 15 residues. V trimming: 5 bases; J trimming: 7 bases; junction bases outside the gene matches: 11. This CDR3 reads CASSTAGGEGYTQYF. In DNA form, the CDR3 reads TGTGCCAGCAGCACGGCGGGGGGCGAGGGATATACGCAGTATTTT.

The V and J genes are TRBV9 and TRBJ2-1; D is unresolved. Deletions cut 6 bases from V and 4 bases from J, with 8 bases between. The CDR3 totals 12 residues. The germline V gene encodes CDR1 SGDLS and CDR2 YYNGEE. For the CDR3, the DNA is TGTGCCAGCAACGGTGGGTACAATGAGCAGTTCTTC. It translates to CASNGGYNEQFF.

The table lists this clonotype with a count of one. The chain combines TRBV13 with TRBJ1-2; 8 bases are shared with TRBD1. Germline V gives CDR1 PRHDT, CDR2 FYEKMQ (reference sequence). The CDR3 is made up of 14 amino acids. After removal of 1 base from V and 6 bases from J, the junction contained 4 bases not matched to a gene. The CDR3 bases are TGTGCCAGCAGCTTAGAAGGACAGGGTGATGGCTACACCTTC. It specifies CASSLEGQGDGYTF.

J is TRBJ1-2 and V is TRBV9; a possible D gene is TRBD1 (5 bases). The V end was cut by 0 bases, the J end by 3 bases, with 21 bases between. The CDR3 is 18 amino acids. Per germline, CDR1 SGDLS and CDR2 YYNGEE. The CDR3 reads CASSVDPKRAGLDYGYTF. The CDR3 bases are TGTGCCAGCAGCGTAGACCCAAAGAGGGCAGGGCTCGACTATGGCTACACCTTC.

The chain couples TRBV6-5 to TRBJ2-2; D is possibly TRBD1 (5 bases). The germline V and J ends were trimmed by 0 bases and 6 bases, with 8 bases remaining between them. The CDR3 contains 14 residues. CDR1 is MNHEY, CDR2 SVGAGI, per germline. DNA of the CDR3: TGTGCCAGCAGTTACTCGGGGCAGCCCGGGGAGCTGTTTTTT. Protein product: CASSYSGQPGELFF.

In this sample, this clonotype turned up a few times. The chain couples TRBV7-8 to TRBJ2-5; TRBD2 aligns across 8 bases. CDR1 is SGHVS and CDR2 is FQNEAQ in the germline V gene. This CDR3 has 17 amino acids. Trimming cost V 11 bases and J 5 bases; bases outside gene matches: 22. The CDR3 sequence: CAGSRGREGLFLETQYF. CDR3 sequence (DNA): TGTGCCGGATCCCGCGGCCGGGAGGGCCTTTTTTTGGAGACCCAGTACTTC.

J is TRBJ2-1 and V is TRBV24-1; tentative D call: TRBD1 (6 bases). V shed 7 bases and J shed 6 bases, with 12 bases lying between them. From germline, CDR1 is KGHDR and CDR2 SFDVKD. CDR3 length: 13 amino acids. DNA for the CDR3: TGTGCCACCAGGGCAGGGGTAGGCAATGAGCAGTTCTTC. Translation gives CATRAGVGNEQFF.

Only a few counts were recorded for this clonotype. This chain uses TRBV11-2 with TRBJ2-1; no clear D gene. Germline V gene lookup returns CDR1 SGHAT and CDR2 FQNNGV. The V gene lost 5 bases and the J gene lost 10 bases, with 15 bases spanning the gap. The CDR3 runs 13 residues. In nucleotides, the CDR3 is TGTGCCAGCAGCCCCTCGCACCCCCCGGAGCAGTTCTTC. It specifies CASSPSHPPEQFF. The full variable domain, its missing parts supplied by reference TRBV11-2 and TRBJ2-1, is EAGVAQSPRYKIIEKRQSVAFWCNPISGHATLYWYQQILGQGPKLLIQFQNNGVVDDSQLPKDRFSAERLKGVDSTLKIQPAKLEDSAVYLCASSPSHPPEQFFGPGTRLTVL.

The chain uses TRBV7-2 and TRBJ2-1, with a possible D match to TRBD1 (6 bases). The V and J ends lost 0 bases and 8 bases respectively, with 11 bases between them. Germline V CDR1 and CDR2: SGHTA, FQGNSA. The CDR3 covers 14 residues. CDR3 DNA sequence: TGTGCCAGCAGCTTAGCGGGGGCATGGGATGAGCAGTTCTTC. Translation: CASSLAGAWDEQFF.

Many counts were recorded for this clonotype. The rearrangement links TRBV4-3 to TRBJ2-2; no firm D call. Germline assignment: CDR1 LGHNA and CDR2 YSLEER. This CDR3 comprises 14 residues. Trimming took 4 bases from V and 0 from J, leaving 6 bases between them. The CDR3 nucleotides are TGCGCCAGCAGCCTCGGCCCGAACACCGGGGAGCTGTTTTTT. Its protein is CASSLGPNTGELFF.

The chain employs TRBV20-1 and TRBJ1-1, with 9 bases identical to TRBD1. Germline V CDR1 and CDR2: DFQATT, SNEGSKA (reference sequence). The CDR3 covers 12 residues. Unmatched junction bases numbered 10, after V lost 6 bases and J lost 11 bases. CDR3 in amino acids: CSAHTGGAEAFF. In DNA, the CDR3 is TGCAGTGCCCATACAGGGGGCGCGGAGGCTTTCTTT.

This rearrangement joins TRBV6-1 to TRBJ2-3, with D possibly matching TRBD2 (6 bases). This CDR3 contains 17 residues. The V gene's germline CDR1 is MNHNS and CDR2 SASEGT. With 7 bases removed from V and 1 base from J, the gap between germline ends came to 21 bases. The chain's CDR3 is CASTTNNGGYGTDTQYF. DNA for the CDR3: TGTGCCAGCACCACAAACAATGGGGGGTATGGCACAGATACGCAGTATTTT.